The clone carrying this T cell receptor beta chain was counted only a few times. The antigen is undetermined. Study conclusions and caveats: Greatest tumor Treg TCR overlap was with tumor naive CD4+ cells.

Full-length variable regions came from constant-region reverse primers plus semi-nested Nested Universal Primer A PCR. TCRdb used MiXCR to reprocess the 5' RACE reads, holding one entry per CDR3 protein. The repertoire holds about 60,000 distinct CDR3 sequences, 25% to 35% seen once, with around 2.5% in the top ten. Trimming cost V 3 bases and J 5 bases; bases outside gene matches: 5. The CDR3 loop spans 14 amino acids. Germline CDR1 DFQATT, CDR2 SNEGSKA (reference sequence). This sequence joins TRBV20-1 and TRBJ2-3; 10 nucleotides agree with TRBD2. The sample taken for sequencing was tumor-infiltrating naive CD4+ T cells sorted from the breast tumor. Subset here: naive CD4+ T cells, CD4+CD45RA+CD25-. This TCR derives from a female donor with breast cancer. DNA for the CDR3: TGCAGTGCTAGCGGACTAGCGGATGGAGATACGCAGTATTTT. It codes for CSASGLADGDTQYF.